This TCR beta chain was obtained from a study of T-cell memory formation after mild COVID-19. Via MiXCR, TCRdb re-called the 5' RACE reads, giving one row per CDR3 protein. The profile shows around 500,000 distinct CDR3 sequences, about 18% of them singletons. V was cut by 5 bases and J by 1 base, with 17 bases left in between. The CDR3 sequence is 17 residues long. This clonotype has more than one count but fewer than ten. Sequenced: PBMCs or a T cell subset sorted from them (not recorded which). This TCR was recovered from an adult woman who had mild COVID-19 (a few samples of this study predate the infection). Cell type and time point are not known. The rearrangement joins TRBV12-3 or TRBV12-4 to TRBJ2-2; D perhaps matches TRBD1 (6 bases). The CDR3 DNA follows: TGTGCCAGCAGTCCTTTGATATGGGGGCAGAACACCGGGGAGCTGTTTTTT. Translation gives CASSPLIWGQNTGELFF.